Below are 5 T cell receptor beta chains sequenced from a single sample in a study of cytomegalovirus exposure and HLA in healthy donors. Use of 60 Vbeta and 13 Jbeta primers characterized the PCR. Repertoires were generated with immunoSEQ multiplex PCR, while TCRdb's copy carries only in-frame clones and drops some. Of some 190,000 clones in the sample, approximately 86% are singletons; the top ten hold 0.31%. Sequenced input: PBMCs. The source is a woman in her 30s in good health and CMV-seronegative.

V usage is TRBV5-1 and J usage is TRBJ2-1, with D possibly being TRBD1 (6 bases). Germline-derived CDR1 and CDR2 are SGHRS and YFSETQ. The CDR3 contains 13 residues. V lost 4 bases, J lost 4 bases, and 9 bases lay in between. The CDR3 DNA reads as TGCGCCAGCAGCGACAGGTTATACAATGAGCAGTTCTTC. Amino acids: CASSDRLYNEQFF.

This chain connects TRBV5-1 to TRBJ1-1; D remains ambiguous. From germline, CDR1 is SGHRS and CDR2 YFSETQ. The CDR3 contains 13 residues. With 0 bases removed from V and 1 base from J, the gap between germline ends came to 4 bases. CDR3 DNA sequence: TGCGCCAGCAGCTTGGAAGCGAACACTGAAGCTTTCTTT. This codes for CASSLEANTEAFF.

This chain connects TRBV5-1 to TRBJ1-4; D uncertain. Trimming left V 0 bases short and J 8 bases short, with 8 bases between. Germline values: CDR1 SGHRS, CDR2 YFSETQ. This CDR3 is 13 amino acids long. CDR3 coding DNA: TGCGCCAGCAGCTTGGATCCGGGGGAAAAACTGTTTTTT. This gives the protein CASSLDPGEKLFF.

The chain has TRBV18 and TRBJ2-2; D gene ambiguous. CDR1 and CDR2 from the germline V gene are KGHSH and LQKENI. The CDR3 has 16 amino acids. V gave up 3 bases and J gave up 1 base, with 12 bases separating them. The CDR3 nucleotides read TGTGCCAGCTCACCGTTACAGAGCTTGAACACCGGGGAGCTGTTTTTT. Its translation is CASSPLQSLNTGELFF.

About this clone: One junction end disagrees with the germline gene, perhaps due to a read error. The J gene is TRBJ2-7, the V gene TRBV15; the D gene is possibly TRBD2 (6 bases). Per the germline V gene, CDR1 is LNHNV and CDR2 is YYDKDF (reference sequence). CDR3 size: 12 residues. CDR3 coding DNA: TGTGCCACCAGCAGAGATTCCGGGACTTCTAACTTC. Amino acid sequence: CATSRDSGTSNF. The entire variable domain, with the rest obtained from reference TRBV15 and TRBJ2-7, is as follows: DAMVIQNPRYQVTQFGKPVTLSCSQTLNHNVMYWYQQKSSQAPKLLFHYYDKDFNNEADTPDNFQSRRPNTSFCFLDIRSPGLGDTAMYLCATSRDSGTSNFGPGTRLTVT.